The clone carrying this TCR beta chain was counted between two and nine times. Its specificity is unknown. Germline V gene data show CDR1 as MGHDK and CDR2 as SYGVNS. The CDR3 loop spans 14 amino acids. Germline trimming cut 2 bases from V and 4 bases from J; bases unmatched to any gene: 4. This sample is part of a study of post-analysis software for immune sequencing data. General study findings and limits: Controls' normalized Chao1 diversity significantly exceeded that of multiple sclerosis patients. The five TRBV segments detected at higher frequency in patients than in controls included TRBV5-6, TRBV5-1 and TRBV20-1.

TCR beta libraries were prepared from cDNA with unique molecular identifiers. T cells numbering about 0.95 to 10 million gave rise to about 490,000 cDNA molecules. TCRdb redid the calling of the PCR reads with MiXCR, one entry per CDR3 protein. This table has about 760,000 distinct CDR3 sequences, 25% to 30% appearing once. V usage is TRBV25-1 and J usage is TRBJ2-7, with TRBD1 matching 8 bases. The receptor was isolated from a girl between 10 and 17 years old with multiple sclerosis. Sequenced input: blood. The CDR3 sequence is CASSEPGQAYEQYF. In nucleotides, the CDR3 is TGTGCCAGCAGTGAACCGGGACAGGCGTACGAGCAGTACTTC.